The rows below give T cell receptor beta chains drawn from one sample of a study of response to subunit inactivated influenza vaccine. TCRdb recomputed calls from the RT-PCR reads with MiXCR, one row per CDR3 protein. The sample has about half a million distinct CDR3 sequences; about 25% are singletons. Sequencing was performed on CD4+ T cells sorted from PBMCs, taken about 5 days after vaccination. These TCRs come from a man aged 45-60 years who received an inactivated influenza vaccine. The CDR3 runs from the conserved cysteine through the conserved F or W. Clone size, where shown, is once, few, many, or a class for clones that have expanded.

J gene: TRBJ2-1; V gene: TRBV24-1; clone size: few; CDR3 protein: CATSELTNGQQFF
J gene: TRBJ1-1; V gene: TRBV5-1; clone size: NA; CDR3 protein: CASSLATNTPNTEAFF
J gene: TRBJ2-1; V gene: TRBV5-1; clone size: NA; CDR3 protein: CASSLGLDSYNEQFF
J gene: TRBJ2-7; V gene: TRBV5-1; clone size: NA; CDR3 protein: CASSLANRGTYEQYF
J gene: TRBJ2-3; V gene: TRBV10-2; clone size: NA; CDR3 protein: CASNPARSTGTQYF
J gene: TRBJ1-2; V gene: TRBV6-5; clone size: NA; CDR3 protein: CASSYSTKEGYTF
J gene: TRBJ2-3; V gene: TRBV5-6; clone size: NA; CDR3 protein: CASSWTSSTDTQYF
J gene: TRBJ2-1; V gene: TRBV12-3/TRBV12-4; clone size: NA; CDR3 protein: CASSPTSGRAGSYEQFF
J gene: TRBJ2-5; V gene: TRBV24-1; clone size: NA; CDR3 protein: CATSESSPQETQYF
J gene: TRBJ2-5; V gene: TRBV20-1; clone size: many; CDR3 protein: CSASSLAGGGTQYF
J gene: TRBJ2-1; V gene: TRBV5-1; clone size: NA; CDR3 protein: CASSLRQDSYNEQFF
J gene: TRBJ2-1; V gene: TRBV27; clone size: few; CDR3 protein: CASRDSGHPLDEQFF
J gene: TRBJ1-1; V gene: TRBV7-9; clone size: many; CDR3 protein: CASSRQGNTEAFF
J gene: TRBJ2-1; V gene: TRBV7-6; clone size: NA; CDR3 protein: CASSSRWTGVNEQFF
J gene: TRBJ1-2; V gene: TRBV5-5; clone size: few; CDR3 protein: CASSHSTGEVYGYTF
J gene: TRBJ1-4; V gene: TRBV7-2; clone size: many; CDR3 protein: CASSLGGGDEKLFF
J gene: TRBJ2-1; V gene: TRBV6-2/TRBV6-3; clone size: few; CDR3 protein: CASSFPSRGANNEQFF
J gene: TRBJ2-1; V gene: TRBV20-1; clone size: NA; CDR3 protein: CSAKPGSGPTYNEQFF
J gene: TRBJ2-1; V gene: TRBV20-1; clone size: few; CDR3 protein: CSAPPSGGLRSYNEQFF
J gene: TRBJ2-3; V gene: TRBV24-1; clone size: NA; CDR3 protein: CATSVASTDTQYF
J gene: TRBJ2-7; V gene: TRBV10-2; clone size: few; CDR3 protein: CASSTSQGDHSYEQYF
J gene: TRBJ2-1; V gene: TRBV20-1; clone size: NA; CDR3 protein: CSASDRGSGSSYNEQFF
J gene: TRBJ2-7; V gene: TRBV18; clone size: few; CDR3 protein: CASSPELLIMGEQYF
J gene: TRBJ1-5; V gene: TRBV6-5; clone size: few; CDR3 protein: CASSYGWSNNQPQHF
J gene: TRBJ1-6; V gene: TRBV18; clone size: NA; CDR3 protein: CASSPTGTGEGSPLHF
J gene: TRBJ1-5; V gene: TRBV7-6; clone size: NA; CDR3 protein: CASSLGSHRGGNQPQHF
J gene: TRBJ1-5; V gene: TRBV12-3/TRBV12-4; clone size: NA; CDR3 protein: CASREDRGQPQHF
J gene: TRBJ1-5; V gene: TRBV5-5; clone size: NA; CDR3 protein: CASSLELGHPQHF
J gene: TRBJ1-5; V gene: TRBV6-2/TRBV6-3; clone size: few; CDR3 protein: CASSRPAGPQHF
J gene: TRBJ2-3; V gene: TRBV20-1; clone size: few; CDR3 protein: CSARLAGAGTDTQYF
J gene: TRBJ2-1; V gene: TRBV11-2; clone size: NA; CDR3 protein: CASSLTPPLARAYNEQFF
J gene: TRBJ1-4; V gene: TRBV6-5; clone size: NA; CDR3 protein: CASSSGQGANEKLFF
J gene: TRBJ2-2; V gene: TRBV20-1; clone size: NA; CDR3 protein: CSARDPRGLSNTGELFF
J gene: TRBJ2-2; V gene: TRBV7-2; clone size: NA; CDR3 protein: CASSLGLAGRAGELFF
J gene: TRBJ2-1; V gene: TRBV4-3; clone size: NA; CDR3 protein: CASSQQSSASSYNEQFF
J gene: TRBJ2-1; V gene: TRBV27; clone size: few; CDR3 protein: CASRGASLVNNEQFF
J gene: TRBJ2-1; V gene: TRBV27; clone size: once; CDR3 protein: CASVPSGRGEQFF
J gene: TRBJ2-7; V gene: TRBV6-4; clone size: few; CDR3 protein: CASRNSLRDEQYF
J gene: TRBJ1-2; V gene: TRBV6-5; clone size: few; CDR3 protein: CASSYSKQGNNYGYTF
J gene: TRBJ2-7; V gene: TRBV4-3; clone size: few; CDR3 protein: CASSQDQGLNYEQYF
J gene: TRBJ2-7; V gene: TRBV7-9; clone size: few; CDR3 protein: CASSRTELSYEQYF
J gene: TRBJ2-1; V gene: TRBV20-1; clone size: NA; CDR3 protein: CSASLEGTGGSLNEQFF